This is a list of T cell receptor beta chains from one sample in a study of neoadjuvant anti-PD-1 for oral cavity cancer. Clones were read by immunoSEQ multiplex PCR, and TCRdb kept only the in-frame ones, dropping some. The table records tens of thousands of clones, about 85% of them present only once. Here the sequenced sample was PBMCs, taken after nivolumab (anti-PD-1) treatment. The receptors come from a person between 40 and 85 years old with oral cavity squamous cell carcinoma. Both conserved end residues are part of each CDR3. The D gene is left open where the match is weak. Size values are once, few and many counts, or a class for expanded clones, and some rows have none.

size: -; J: TRBJ2-3; D: -; V: TRBV11-2; CDR3: CASSRGGAPTSTQYF; DNA: TGTGCCAGCAGCAGAGGAGGGGCCCCCACTTCCACGCAGTATTTT
size: -; J: TRBJ2-7; D: -; V: TRBV27; CDR3: CASTPLGSRANYEQYF; DNA: TGTGCCAGCACCCCATTAGGATCGAGGGCGAACTACGAGCAGTACTTC
size: few; J: TRBJ2-3; D: TRBD1; V: TRBV7-2; CDR3: CASSFRQGEADTQYF; DNA: TGTGCCAGCAGCTTCCGACAGGGGGAGGCAGATACGCAGTATTTT
size: -; J: TRBJ1-5; D: TRBD1; V: TRBV28; CDR3: CASSPGTGGLRPQHF; DNA: TGTGCCAGCAGTCCCGGGACAGGGGGATTACGGCCCCAGCATTTT
size: few; J: TRBJ2-1; D: -; V: TRBV18; CDR3: CASSPPDSQEDEQFF; DNA: TGTGCCAGCTCACCACCGGACTCTCAAGAGGATGAGCAGTTCTTC
size: -; J: TRBJ2-3; D: -; V: TRBV7-2; CDR3: CASSLGPDTQYF; DNA: TGTGCCAGCAGCTTAGGGCCAGATACGCAGTATTTT
size: -; J: TRBJ1-1; D: -; V: TRBV28; CDR3: CASSPPGGAVKTEAFF; DNA: TGTGCCAGCAGCCCCCCCGGGGGGGCCGTGAAGACTGAAGCTTTCTTT
size: once; J: TRBJ2-1; D: -; V: TRBV10-3; CDR3: CAISEMVYNEQFF; DNA: TGTGCCATCAGTGAAATGGTTTACAATGAGCAGTTCTTC
size: once; J: TRBJ1-2; D: -; V: TRBV5-1; CDR3: CASSPLTDYGYTF; DNA: TGCGCCAGCAGCCCATTGACAGACTATGGCTACACCTTC
size: once; J: TRBJ2-5; D: -; V: TRBV20-1; CDR3: CSARGETQYF; DNA: TGCAGTGCTAGGGGAGAGACCCAGTACTTC
size: -; J: TRBJ2-7; D: -; V: TRBV10-3; CDR3: CAISESQTGTYEQYF; DNA: TGTGCCATCAGTGAAAGCCAAACCGGGACCTACGAGCAGTACTTC
size: once; J: TRBJ2-4; D: -; V: TRBV7-9; CDR3: CASSLLGDIQYF; DNA: TGTGCCAGCAGCTTATTAGGGGACATTCAGTACTTC
size: -; J: TRBJ2-7; D: TRBD1; V: TRBV27; CDR3: CASSLGTGGEQYF; DNA: TGTGCCAGCAGTTTGGGGACAGGGGGCGAGCAGTACTTC
size: -; J: TRBJ2-7; D: TRBD2; V: TRBV11-1; CDR3: CASSIQTSGSYEQYF; DNA: TGTGCCAGCAGCATACAAACTAGCGGCTCCTACGAGCAGTACTTC
size: -; J: TRBJ1-4; D: -; V: TRBV6-1; CDR3: CASKTGNEKLFF; DNA: TGTGCCAGCAAAACAGGGAATGAAAAACTGTTTTTT
size: -; J: TRBJ2-7; D: -; V: TRBV5-1; CDR3: CASSPGLTFSYEQYF; DNA: TGCGCCAGCAGCCCCGGGCTAACCTTCTCCTACGAGCAGTACTTC
size: -; J: TRBJ1-1; D: TRBD1; V: TRBV19; CDR3: CASSIGDRGTEAFF; DNA: TGTGCCAGTAGTATCGGGGACAGAGGCACTGAAGCTTTCTTT
size: once; J: TRBJ1-3; D: -; V: TRBV29-1; CDR3: CSVSGAGVSGNTIYF; DNA: TGCAGCGTCAGCGGGGCAGGGGTTTCTGGAAACACCATATATTTT
size: -; J: TRBJ2-3; D: TRBD2; V: TRBV30; CDR3: CAWGLAGGPDTQYF; DNA: TGTGCCTGGGGACTAGCGGGGGGGCCAGATACGCAGTATTTT
size: -; J: TRBJ2-3; D: TRBD2; V: TRBV15; CDR3: CATSRDRRETSTDTQYF; DNA: TGTGCCACCAGCAGAGATAGGCGGGAGACGAGCACAGATACGCAGTATTTT
size: -; J: TRBJ2-3; D: TRBD1; V: TRBV9; CDR3: CASSRDRPEVDTQYF; DNA: TGTGCCAGCAGCAGGGACAGGCCGGAGGTAGATACGCAGTATTTT
size: -; J: TRBJ1-2; D: -; V: TRBV29-1; CDR3: CSVWDSYGYTF; DNA: TGCAGCGTCTGGGACTCGTATGGCTACACCTTC
size: -; J: TRBJ2-1; D: TRBD2; V: TRBV19; CDR3: CASKREGYNEQFF; DNA: TGTGCCAGTAAGCGGGAGGGCTACAATGAGCAGTTCTTC
size: -; J: TRBJ2-3; D: -; V: TRBV5-1; CDR3: CASSLMDGSIDTQYF; DNA: TGCGCCAGCAGCTTGATGGACGGGAGCATAGATACGCAGTATTTT
size: -; J: TRBJ2-2; D: -; V: TRBV5-4; CDR3: CASSPRSGYTGELFF; DNA: TGTGCCAGCAGCCCCCGTAGCGGATACACCGGGGAGCTGTTTTTT
size: few; J: TRBJ1-1; D: TRBD1; V: TRBV30; CDR3: CAWSARGSGQGRMGTEAFF; DNA: TGTGCCTGGAGTGCCCGGGGGTCTGGACAGGGGCGAATGGGCACTGAAGCTTTCTTT